The 25 T cell receptor beta chains listed next were all sequenced from one sample in a study of cytomegalovirus exposure and HLA in healthy donors. The PCR made use of 60 Vbeta and 13 Jbeta primers. Data came from immunoSEQ multiplex PCR; TCRdb stores just in-frame clones and leaves some out. This sample has around 31,000 clones, with roughly 66% found just once. Sequences were obtained from PBMCs. All receptors come from a male donor in good health and CMV-seropositive.

This clone was recorded a few times. A far larger clone is one base from this, pointing to a likely read error. V usage is TRBV19 and J usage is TRBJ1-1; D is ambiguous. Germline loops: CDR1 LNHDA, CDR2 SQIVND (reference sequence). The CDR3 sequence is 14 residues long. The CDR3 protein is CDSSLQSGTGEAFF. The CDR3 region has the DNA TGTGACAGTAGTCTTCAGTCCGGTACGGGTGAGGCTTTCTTT.

The chain employs TRBV25-1 and TRBJ1-2; 9 bases match TRBD1. The CDR3 contains 16 residues. J lost 4 bases, V lost 3 bases, and 9 bases had no gene match. The germline V gene has CDR1 MGHDK and CDR2 SYGVNS. For the CDR3, the DNA is TGTGCCAGCAGTGACGGGGACAGGGACCCTATCTATGGCTACACCTTC. Its translation: CASSDGDRDPIYGYTF.

This chain connects TRBV7-3 to TRBJ2-6; D gene unclear. The germline V gene has CDR1 SGHTA and CDR2 FQGTGA. V was clipped by 2 bases and J by 6 bases, with 8 bases between them. This CDR3 has 14 amino acids. CDR3 sequence: CASSLSAAANVLTF. The CDR3 DNA follows: TGTGCCAGCAGCTTATCTGCGGCGGCCAACGTCCTGACTTTC.

The genes are TRBV6-5 and TRBJ1-2; 10 positions match TRBD1. With V trimmed by 6 bases and J by 10 bases, 11 bases remained unmatched. Germline V gene sequence: CDR1 MNHEY, CDR2 SVGAGI. The CDR3 is 14 amino acids. In DNA form, the CDR3 reads TGTGCCAGCAGCTACGAAGGGACAGGGGTGGACTACACCTTC. This gives the protein CASSYEGTGVDYTF.

This clone was counted a few times. This chain uses TRBV2 with TRBJ2-1; D uncertain. CDR1 SNHLY and CDR2 FYNNEI come from the germline V gene. The CDR3 runs 14 residues. V was pared by 5 bases and J by 0 bases, with 8 bases between. This chain's CDR3 is CASSLRPSYNEQFF. CDR3 DNA sequence: TGTGCCAGCAGTTTGCGGCCCTCCTACAATGAGCAGTTCTTC.

V gene TRBV19 combines with J gene TRBJ1-5; D remains ambiguous. The CDR3 has 13 residues. Per the germline V gene, CDR1 is LNHDA and CDR2 is SQIVND (reference sequence). V shed 3 bases and J shed 4 bases, with 7 bases lying between them. CDR3 coding DNA: TGTGCCAGTAGTATTACGGGAAATCAGCCCCAGCATTTT. Protein product: CASSITGNQPQHF.

The V call is TRBV18, the J call TRBJ2-3; weak D call: TRBD2 (5 bases). Trimming removed 1 base at V and 0 bases at J, with 11 bases between. Germline CDR1 reads KGHSH; CDR2 reads LQKENI. The CDR3 loop spans 16 amino acids. CDR3 loop: CASSPLDSTSTDTQYF. The CDR3 DNA reads as TGTGCCAGCTCACCACTGGACTCAACTAGCACAGATACGCAGTATTTT. The variable domain in full, with the rest retrieved from reference TRBV18 and TRBJ2-3, is NAGVMQNPRHLVRRRGQEARLRCSPMKGHSHVYWYRQLPEEGLKFMVYLQKENIIDESGMPKERFSAEFPKEGPSILRIQQVVRGDSAAYFCASSPLDSTSTDTQYFGPGTRLTVL.

The rearrangement joins TRBV5-1 to TRBJ2-2, with 8 bases identical to TRBD2. Trimming took 0 bases from V and 2 from J; bases not matched to a gene: 21. The CDR3 is made up of 22 amino acids. Germline lookup yields CDR1 SGHRS and CDR2 YFSETQ. The CDR3 DNA reads as TGCGCCAGCAGCTTGGCCGGTTTTTTGACTAGCGTCTCGAGGATTAACACCGGGGAGCTGTTTTTT. Residues: CASSLAGFLTSVSRINTGELFF.

The chain recombines TRBV29-1 with TRBJ1-4; D possibly corresponds to TRBD1 (6 bases). The germline CDR1 and CDR2 sequences are SQVTM and ANQGSEA. The germline V and J ends were trimmed by 7 bases and 0 bases, with 9 bases remaining between them. The CDR3 totals 13 residues. CDR3: CSDRVATNEKLFF. In nucleotides, the CDR3 is TGCAGCGACAGGGTTGCAACTAATGAAAAACTGTTTTTT. The whole variable domain, filled in from reference TRBV29-1 and TRBJ1-4, reads SAVISQKPSRDICQRGTSLTIQCQVDSQVTMMFWYRQQPGQSLTLIATANQGSEATYESGFVIDKFPISRPNLTFSTLTVSNMSPEDSSIYLCSDRVATNEKLFFGSGTQLSVL.

This clone was counted between two and nine times. The J gene is TRBJ1-2, the V gene TRBV6-5; 7 positions match TRBD1. The length of the CDR3 is 14 residues. The V segment lost 5 bases and the J segment 8 bases; nucleotides outside the gene matches: 11. Germline CDR1 MNHEY, CDR2 SVGAGI. CDR3 sequence: CASSHQGGSSGYTF. The CDR3 nucleotides read TGTGCCAGCAGTCACCAGGGGGGATCGAGCGGCTACACCTTC.

This sequence joins TRBV5-4 and TRBJ2-7; 9 bases are shared with TRBD2. The length of the CDR3 is 14 residues. Looked up from germline, CDR1 is SGHNT and CDR2 is YYREEE (reference sequence). Trimming removed 2 bases from V and 4 bases from J; junction bases left unmatched: 4. In DNA form, the CDR3 reads TGTGCCAGCAGCTTCGCGGGAGGGCCTTACGAGCAGTACTTC. Protein sequence: CASSFAGGPYEQYF.

J is TRBJ2-7 and V is TRBV5-5, with 12 positions matching TRBD1. The CDR3 is 16 amino acids. Trimming cost V 4 bases and J 2 bases; bases outside gene matches: 7. The germline V gene encodes CDR1 SGHKS and CDR2 YYEKEE (reference sequence). The CDR3 is CASSQTGTGGAYEQYF. DNA for the CDR3: TGTGCCAGCAGCCAAACCGGGACAGGGGGCGCCTACGAGCAGTACTTC.

The rearrangement uses TRBV6-4 and TRBJ2-7, with D possibly matching TRBD1 (6 bases). The CDR3 extends over 16 amino acids. V gave up 2 bases and J gave up 2 bases, with 16 bases separating them. The germline CDR1 and CDR2 sequences are MRHNA and SNTAGT. This CDR3 is CASSDIYRDIAYEQYF. The DNA of the CDR3 is TGTGCCAGCAGTGACATCTACCGGGACATCGCCTACGAGCAGTACTTC.

This chain links TRBV30 with TRBJ2-5, with 7 bases aligning to TRBD2. CDR3 length equals 16 residues. Germline trimming cut 0 bases from V and 2 bases from J; bases unmatched to any gene: 9. CDR1 is GTSNPN and CDR2 is SVGIG in the germline V gene (reference sequence). The CDR3 DNA follows: TGTGCCTGGAGTGTTCTGGCTAGCGGAGAACAAGAGACCCAGTACTTC. Its translation is CAWSVLASGEQETQYF. Looking up the rest from reference TRBV30 and TRBJ2-5 gives the full variable domain: SQTIHQWPATLVQPVGSPLSLECTVEGTSNPNLYWYRQAAGRGLQLLFYSVGIGQISSEVPQNLSASRPQDRQFILSSKKLLLSDSGFYLCAWSVLASGEQETQYFGPGTRLLVL.

In its sample, this clone was seen once. CDR3 region: CASSIERGQPQHF. The CDR3, as DNA: TGTGCCAGTAGTATAGAAAGAGGTCAGCCCCAGCATTTT. The rearrangement joins TRBV19 to TRBJ1-5; the D is unclear. This CDR3 spans 13 amino acids. Deletions cut 0 bases from V and 6 bases from J, with 6 bases between. Germline V gene lookup returns CDR1 LNHDA and CDR2 SQIVND (reference sequence).

This chain joins TRBV5-6 and TRBJ1-1; D is possibly TRBD1 (5 bases). V was cut by 4 bases and J by 6 bases, with 16 bases left in between. Germline V gene lookup returns CDR1 SGHDT and CDR2 YYEEEE. The CDR3 runs 14 residues. The CDR3 reads CASSRGGIYAEAFF. The CDR3 nucleotides read TGTGCCAGCAGCCGGGGGGGGATATACGCTGAAGCTTTCTTT.

The rearrangement joins TRBV30 to TRBJ1-5; D is ambiguous. The length of the CDR3 is 12 residues. Germline V gives CDR1 GTSNPN, CDR2 SVGIG (reference sequence). The V gene lost 0 bases and the J gene lost 6 bases, with 6 bases spanning the gap. This CDR3 reads CAWSVGSQPQHF. In nucleotides, the CDR3 is TGTGCCTGGAGTGTCGGGAGTCAGCCCCAGCATTTT.

The count of this clone is one. V gene TRBV6-1 combines with J gene TRBJ2-7, with 7 bases lining up with TRBD2. The length of the CDR3 is 14 residues. Germline loops: CDR1 MNHNS, CDR2 SASEGT. V was pared by 8 bases and J by 6 bases, with 13 bases of the junction left unmatched. The CDR3 DNA sequence: TGTGCCAGCGGGAGGGTCCTAGACCCTAGCGAGCAGTACTTC. Its protein product is CASGRVLDPSEQYF.

The chain combines TRBV6-1 with TRBJ2-7, with a tentative D call TRBD2 (5 bases). CDR1 MNHNS and CDR2 SASEGT come from the germline V gene. The germline V and J ends were trimmed by 2 bases and 0 bases, with 11 bases remaining between them. The CDR3 sequence is 15 residues long. CDR3 protein: CASSENPGSSYEQYF. The CDR3 DNA reads TGTGCCAGCAGTGAAAATCCTGGGAGCTCCTACGAGCAGTACTTC.

The chain combines TRBV6-5 with TRBJ2-3; D possibly corresponds to TRBD1 (5 bases). The V end lost 5 bases, the J end lost 4 bases, and 16 bases lay between the germline ends. The CDR3 covers 15 residues. Germline CDR1 reads MNHEY; CDR2 reads SVGAGI. The CDR3 DNA reads as TGTGCCAGCAGTGCCCGACAGATTAACGCAGATACGCAGTATTTT. Translation: CASSARQINADTQYF.

The chain links TRBV5-1 to TRBJ1-5, with D perhaps matching TRBD1 (5 bases). Deletions cut 0 bases from V and 5 bases from J, with 12 bases between. The CDR3 contains 15 residues. Germline loops: CDR1 SGHRS, CDR2 YFSETQ. Here the CDR3 reads CASSLGARDDQPQHF. CDR3 in DNA: TGCGCCAGCAGCTTGGGGGCCAGGGATGATCAGCCCCAGCATTTT.

This chain links TRBV6-5 with TRBJ1-4, with a possible D match to TRBD1 (5 bases). The length of the CDR3 is 14 residues. The germline V gene encodes CDR1 MNHEY and CDR2 SVGAGI. Trimming took off 2 bases at V and 6 bases at J, with 10 bases between the two ends. The CDR3 reads CASSYRGFDEKLFF. In DNA form, the CDR3 reads TGTGCCAGCAGTTACCGGGGGTTCGATGAAAAACTGTTTTTT.

The J gene is TRBJ2-5, the V gene TRBV2, with D possibly being TRBD2 (5 bases). V gave up 1 base and J gave up 5 bases, with 17 bases separating them. CDR1 and CDR2 (germline): SNHLY, FYNNEI. This CDR3 is built from 16 residues. In DNA, the CDR3 is TGTGCCAGCAGTGAAGGGACTTCCCGGAGGATGGAGACCCAGTACTTC. Protein: CASSEGTSRRMETQYF.

The chain carries TRBV18 and TRBJ2-3; D not resolved. Germline V gene data show CDR1 as KGHSH and CDR2 as LQKENI. V was clipped by 6 bases and J by 4 bases, with 11 bases between them. The CDR3 is made up of 13 amino acids. The DNA of the CDR3 is TGTGCCAGCTCGACCTCCAGCGCAGATACGCAGTATTTT. This translates into CASSTSSADTQYF.

This chain links TRBV27 with TRBJ2-1, with 7 bases matching TRBD1. After removal of 10 bases from V and 8 bases from J, the junction contained 14 bases not matched to a gene. Germline V gives CDR1 MNHEY, CDR2 SMNVEV (reference sequence). The CDR3 is 14 residues long. The chain's CDR3 is CANDLGGYYDEQFF. The CDR3 DNA sequence: TGTGCCAACGATTTAGGGGGCTATTACGATGAGCAGTTCTTC.